This T cell receptor beta chain was recovered during a study of cytomegalovirus exposure and HLA in healthy donors. Study-level findings and limits: For most TCR beta V segments, an earlier analysis put the productive rate at about 87% or about 30% of the time. Versus the approximately 700-donor mean, an Asian-associated ancestry cluster reportedly showed fewer N-insertions in a later analysis. In a later analysis, V- and J-gene trimming of beta chains associated with a DCLRE1C missense variant, replicated independently.

About this clone itself: No antigen is known for it.

Germline-derived CDR1 and CDR2 are MNHEY and SVGAGI. The CDR3 spans 14 residues. Trimming at V came to 6 bases and at J to 2 bases, leaving 4 bases not matched to a gene. A multiplex PCR was run with 60 Vbeta primers and 13 Jbeta primers. Sequencing used immunoSEQ multiplex PCR; TCRdb keeps in-frame clones, though not all of them. The data hold roughly 200,000 clones, with more than 80% observed a single time. The chain is built from TRBV6-5 and TRBJ1-2, with 9 bases fitting TRBD1. Source material: PBMCs. The TCR comes from a boy aged 5-17 years in good health and CMV-seronegative. CDR3 residues: CASSQTGGNYGYTF. The CDR3 region has the DNA TGTGCCAGCAGCCAGACAGGGGGGAACTATGGCTACACCTTC.